This T cell receptor beta chain was identified in a study of cytomegalovirus exposure and HLA in healthy donors. About the research overall: A later analysis reported the same platform for the roughly 120 validation repertoires and the roughly 700 first-cohort repertoires.

Repertoires were generated with immunoSEQ multiplex PCR, while TCRdb's copy carries only in-frame clones and drops some. In the table there are tens of thousands of clones, less than 95% of which are singletons. V lost 6 bases and J 6 bases, leaving 18 bases between the germline ends. CDR1 is MDHEN, CDR2 SYDVKM, per germline. The CDR3 runs to 14 residues. The TCR was taken from a woman aged 18-29 years in good health and CMV-seronegative. V is TRBV28 and J is TRBJ2-7; possible D gene TRBD1, 6 bases. Sequencing input: PBMCs. Written as DNA, the CDR3 is TGTGCCAGCAGCCTAGGGGACAACCTTAGCGAGCAGTACTTC. This gives the protein CASSLGDNLSEQYF.